This T cell receptor (beta chain) was identified during a study of OX40 agonist ivuxolimab in advanced cancers. Study-level background: The study reported partial responses in three patients: one hepatocellular carcinoma, two cutaneous melanoma.

Assay: immunoSEQ multiplex PCR; the TCRdb copy retains only in-frame clones and omits some. The sample comprises 42,000 or so clones, around nine tenths of which are singletons, and around 35% rests with the top ten. With respect to this clone: The antigen is unknown.

There are 14 residues in the CDR3. Germline loops: CDR1 MNHNY, CDR2 SVGAGI (reference sequence). With V trimmed by 5 bases and J by 3 bases, 6 bases remained unmatched. At cycle 4 day 1, cycle 7 day 1, and baseline, blood was sampled. Whole-study findings and limits: Fewer expanded clones were found on average in CD4+ than in CD8+ T cells.

This sequence was found in an adult with an advanced solid tumor such as melanoma, head and neck, liver or kidney cancer. The material was CD4+ or CD8+ T cells sorted from blood, obtained in a trial of the OX40 agonist ivuxolimab. This chain links TRBV6-6 with TRBJ1-2, with TRBD1 identical over 7 bases. CDR3 coding DNA: TGTGCCAGCAGTACAGGGGAGGCTGACTATGGCTACACCTTC. Translated: CASSTGEADYGYTF.